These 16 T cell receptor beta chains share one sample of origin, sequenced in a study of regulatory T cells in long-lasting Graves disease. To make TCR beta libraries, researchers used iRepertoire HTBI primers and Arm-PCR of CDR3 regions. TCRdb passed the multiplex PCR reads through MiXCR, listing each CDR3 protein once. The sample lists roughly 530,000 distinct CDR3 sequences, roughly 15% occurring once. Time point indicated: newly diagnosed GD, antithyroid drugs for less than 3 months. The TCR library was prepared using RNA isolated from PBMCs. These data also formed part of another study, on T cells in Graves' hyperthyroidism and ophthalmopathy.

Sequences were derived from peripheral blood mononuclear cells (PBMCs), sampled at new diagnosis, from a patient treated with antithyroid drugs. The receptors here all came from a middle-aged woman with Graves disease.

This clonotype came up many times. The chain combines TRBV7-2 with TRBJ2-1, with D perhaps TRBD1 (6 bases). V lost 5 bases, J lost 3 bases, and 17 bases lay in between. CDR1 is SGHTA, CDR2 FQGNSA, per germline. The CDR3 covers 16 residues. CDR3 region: CASSKKVGAFYNEQFF. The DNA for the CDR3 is TGTGCCAGCAGCAAGAAGGTGGGGGCCTTCTACAATGAGCAGTTCTTC.

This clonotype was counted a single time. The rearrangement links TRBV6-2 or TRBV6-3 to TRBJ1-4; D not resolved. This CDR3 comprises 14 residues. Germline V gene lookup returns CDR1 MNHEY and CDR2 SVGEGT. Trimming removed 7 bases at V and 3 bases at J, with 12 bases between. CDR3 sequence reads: CASKQLEANEKLFF. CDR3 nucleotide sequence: TGTGCCAGCAAACAGTTGGAGGCTAATGAAAAACTGTTTTTT.

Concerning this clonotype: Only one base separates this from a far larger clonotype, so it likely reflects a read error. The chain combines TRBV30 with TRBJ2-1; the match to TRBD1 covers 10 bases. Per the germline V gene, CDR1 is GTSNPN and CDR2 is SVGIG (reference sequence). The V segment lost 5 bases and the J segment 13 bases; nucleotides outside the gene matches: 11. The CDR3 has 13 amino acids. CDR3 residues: CAWDRGPQETQFF. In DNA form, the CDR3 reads TGTGCCTGGGACAGGGGGCCTCAAGAGACCCAGTTCTTC.

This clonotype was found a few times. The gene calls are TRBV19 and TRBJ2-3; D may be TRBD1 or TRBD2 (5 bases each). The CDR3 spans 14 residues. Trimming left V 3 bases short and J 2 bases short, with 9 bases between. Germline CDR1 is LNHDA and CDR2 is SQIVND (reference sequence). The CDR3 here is CASSIEGPTDTQYF. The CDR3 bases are TGTGCCAGTAGTATCGAGGGGCCCACAGATACGCAGTATTTT.

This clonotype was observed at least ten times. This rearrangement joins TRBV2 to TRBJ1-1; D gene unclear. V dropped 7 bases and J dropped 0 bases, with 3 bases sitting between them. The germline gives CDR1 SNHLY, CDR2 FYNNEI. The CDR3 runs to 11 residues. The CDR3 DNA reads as TGTGCCAGCAAGGTGAACACTGAAGCTTTCTTT. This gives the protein CASKVNTEAFF. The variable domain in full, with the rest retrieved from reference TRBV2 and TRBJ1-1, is EPEVTQTPSHQVTQMGQEVILRCVPISNHLYFYWYRQILGQKVEFLVSFYNNEISEKSEIFDDQFSVERPDGSNFTLKIRSTKLEDSAMYFCASKVNTEAFFGQGTRLTVV.

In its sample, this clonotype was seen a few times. The CDR3 region has the DNA TGTGCCAGCAGCCCCCGCGGGACAGGGAATGAAAAACTGTTTTTT. Protein sequence: CASSPRGTGNEKLFF. This chain joins TRBV9 and TRBJ1-4; 9 bases are a match to TRBD1. V lost 4 bases to trimming and J lost 5 bases; unmatched junction nucleotides: 6. The CDR3 covers 15 residues. The germline CDR1 and CDR2 sequences are SGDLS and YYNGEE.

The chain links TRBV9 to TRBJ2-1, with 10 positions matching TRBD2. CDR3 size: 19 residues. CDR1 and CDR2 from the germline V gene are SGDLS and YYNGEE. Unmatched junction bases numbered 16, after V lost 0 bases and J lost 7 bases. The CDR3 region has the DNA TGTGCCAGCAGCGTAGCTGGTAGCGGGGGGTCCTCCCTTGGGAATGAGCAGTTCTTC. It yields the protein CASSVAGSGGSSLGNEQFF. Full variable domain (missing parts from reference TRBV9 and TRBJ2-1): DSGVTQTPKHLITATGQRVTLRCSPRSGDLSVYWYQQSLDQGLQFLIQYYNGEERAKGNILERFSAQQFPDLHSELNLSSLELGDSALYFCASSVAGSGGSSLGNEQFFGPGTRLTVL.

CDR3 amino acids: CASLGGQGLSGYTF. CDR3 sequence (DNA): TGTGCCAGTCTAGGAGGACAGGGACTAAGTGGCTACACCTTC. The chain uses TRBV12-3 or TRBV12-4 and TRBJ1-2; 8 positions match TRBD1. The V and J ends lost 9 bases and 7 bases, in that order; junction bases with no gene match: 13. CDR3 length: 14 residues.

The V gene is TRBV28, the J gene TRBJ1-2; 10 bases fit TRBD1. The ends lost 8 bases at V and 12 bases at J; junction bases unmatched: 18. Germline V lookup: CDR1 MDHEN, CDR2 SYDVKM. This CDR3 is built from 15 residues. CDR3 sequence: CASSFTPGTGVENTF. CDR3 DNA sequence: TGTGCCAGCTCCTTTACACCCGGGACAGGGGTGGAGAACACCTTC.

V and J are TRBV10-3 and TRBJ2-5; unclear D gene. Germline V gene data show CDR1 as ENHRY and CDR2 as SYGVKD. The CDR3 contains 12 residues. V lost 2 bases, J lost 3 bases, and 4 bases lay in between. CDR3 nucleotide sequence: TGTGCCATCAGTGAGGGGGAAGAGACCCAGTACTTC. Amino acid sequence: CAISEGEETQYF.

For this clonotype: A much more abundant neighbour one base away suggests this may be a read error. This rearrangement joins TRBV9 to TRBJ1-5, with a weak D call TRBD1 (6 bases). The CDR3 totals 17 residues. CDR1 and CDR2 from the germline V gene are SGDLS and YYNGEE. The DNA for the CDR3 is TGTGCCGGCAGCGAGGGAGGGGGGCTGCATAGCAATCAGCCCCAGCATTTT. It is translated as CAGSEGGGLHSNQPQHF.

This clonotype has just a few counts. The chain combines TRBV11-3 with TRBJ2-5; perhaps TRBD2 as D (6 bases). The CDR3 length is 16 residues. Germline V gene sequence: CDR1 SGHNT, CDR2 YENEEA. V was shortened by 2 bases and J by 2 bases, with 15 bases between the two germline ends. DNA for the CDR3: TGTGCCAGCAGCTTAAGGCCCCGGGACTTGCAAGAGACCCAGTACTTC. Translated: CASSLRPRDLQETQYF. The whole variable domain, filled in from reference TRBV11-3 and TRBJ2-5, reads EAGVVQSPRYKIIEKKQPVAFWCNPISGHNTLYWYLQNLGQGPELLIRYENEEAVDDSQLPKDRFSAERLKGVDSTLKIQPAELGDSAVYLCASSLRPRDLQETQYFGPGTRLLVL.

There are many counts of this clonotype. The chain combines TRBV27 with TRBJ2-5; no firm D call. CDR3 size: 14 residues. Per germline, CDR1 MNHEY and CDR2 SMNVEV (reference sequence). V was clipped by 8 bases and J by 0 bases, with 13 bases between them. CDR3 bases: TGTGCCAGCGGAAGGCTGGGGTACCAAGAGACCCAGTACTTC. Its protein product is CASGRLGYQETQYF.

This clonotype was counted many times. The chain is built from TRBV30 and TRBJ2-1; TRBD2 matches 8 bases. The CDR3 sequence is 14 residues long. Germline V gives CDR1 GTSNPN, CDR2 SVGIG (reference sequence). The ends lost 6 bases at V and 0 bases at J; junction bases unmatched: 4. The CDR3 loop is CACSGGGSYNEQFF. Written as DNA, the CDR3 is TGTGCCTGTTCCGGGGGGGGCTCCTACAATGAGCAGTTCTTC.

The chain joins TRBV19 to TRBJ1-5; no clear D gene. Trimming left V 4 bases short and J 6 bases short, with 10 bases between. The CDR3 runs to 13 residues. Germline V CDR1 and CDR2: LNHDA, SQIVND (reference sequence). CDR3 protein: CASSTIPGQPQHF. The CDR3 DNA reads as TGTGCCAGTAGTACTATCCCCGGTCAGCCCCAGCATTTT.

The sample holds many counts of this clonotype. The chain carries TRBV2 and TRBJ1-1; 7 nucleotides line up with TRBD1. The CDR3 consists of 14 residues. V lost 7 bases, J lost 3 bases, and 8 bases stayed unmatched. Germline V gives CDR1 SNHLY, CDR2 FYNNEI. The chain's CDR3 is CASTDRVADTEAFF. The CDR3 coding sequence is TGTGCCAGCACCGACAGGGTGGCAGACACTGAAGCTTTCTTT.